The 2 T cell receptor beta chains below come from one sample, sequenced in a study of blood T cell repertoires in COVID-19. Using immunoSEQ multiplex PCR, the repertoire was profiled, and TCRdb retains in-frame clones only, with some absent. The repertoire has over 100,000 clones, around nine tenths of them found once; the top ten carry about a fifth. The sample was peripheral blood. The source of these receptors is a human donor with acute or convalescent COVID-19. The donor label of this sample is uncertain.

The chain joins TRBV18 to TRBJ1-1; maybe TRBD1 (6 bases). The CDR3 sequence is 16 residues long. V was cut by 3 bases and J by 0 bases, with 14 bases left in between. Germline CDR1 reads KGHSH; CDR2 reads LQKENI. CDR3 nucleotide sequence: TGTGCCAGCTCACCGCATCGTGGGGACATGAACACTGAAGCTTTCTTT. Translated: CASSPHRGDMNTEAFF.

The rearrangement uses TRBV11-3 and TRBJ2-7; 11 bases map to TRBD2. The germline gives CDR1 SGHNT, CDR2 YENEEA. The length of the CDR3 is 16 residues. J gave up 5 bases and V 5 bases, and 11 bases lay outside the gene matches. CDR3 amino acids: CASSPGGTSGNDEQYF. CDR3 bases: TGTGCCAGCAGCCCCGGCGGGACTAGCGGAAACGACGAGCAGTACTTC.